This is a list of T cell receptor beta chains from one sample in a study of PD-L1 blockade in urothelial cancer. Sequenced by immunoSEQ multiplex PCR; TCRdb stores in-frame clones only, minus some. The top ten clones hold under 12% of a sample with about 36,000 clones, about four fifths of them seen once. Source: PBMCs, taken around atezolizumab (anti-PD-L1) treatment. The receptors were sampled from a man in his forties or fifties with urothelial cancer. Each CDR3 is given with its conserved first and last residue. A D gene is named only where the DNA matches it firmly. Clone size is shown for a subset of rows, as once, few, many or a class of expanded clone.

CDR3nt: TGTGCCAGCAGCGCTAGCGGGGACTCCTACAATGAGCAGTTCTTC; CDR3aa: CASSASGDSYNEQFF; j_gene: TRBJ2-1; d_gene: TRBD2; len: 15; abundance: -; v_gene: TRBV6-1
CDR3nt: TGCGCCAGCAGCCAAGGGCCGATGACTAGCGGGAAGTACACCGGGGAGCTGTTTTTT; CDR3aa: CASSQGPMTSGKYTGELFF; j_gene: TRBJ2-2; d_gene: TRBD2; len: 19; abundance: few; v_gene: TRBV4-1
CDR3nt: TGTGCCAGCAGCTCGGACAGGGGATACGAGCAGTACTTC; CDR3aa: CASSSDRGYEQYF; j_gene: TRBJ2-7; d_gene: TRBD1; len: 13; abundance: -; v_gene: TRBV7-9
CDR3nt: TGTGCCAGCAACCTCGGGACAAACTCCTACAATGAGCAGTTCTTC; CDR3aa: CASNLGTNSYNEQFF; j_gene: TRBJ2-1; d_gene: -; len: 15; abundance: -; v_gene: TRBV9
CDR3nt: TGTGCCAGCAGTGAAGCAAGGGAGACCTATGGCTACACCTTC; CDR3aa: CASSEARETYGYTF; j_gene: TRBJ1-2; d_gene: -; len: 14; abundance: -; v_gene: TRBV2
CDR3nt: TGTGCCAGCAGCTTATGGACTAGCGGGAGCGTATACAATGAGCAGTTCTTC; CDR3aa: CASSLWTSGSVYNEQFF; j_gene: TRBJ2-1; d_gene: TRBD2; len: 17; abundance: -; v_gene: TRBV11-2
CDR3nt: TGTGCCAGCAGCCGAACCGGGACTAGCCCTCGCGAGCAGTACTTC; CDR3aa: CASSRTGTSPREQYF; j_gene: TRBJ2-7; d_gene: TRBD2; len: 15; abundance: -; v_gene: TRBV5-4
CDR3nt: TGCAGCGCGAGCTCCTACAATGAGCAGTTCTTC; CDR3aa: CSASSYNEQFF; j_gene: TRBJ2-1; d_gene: -; len: 11; abundance: once; v_gene: TRBV20-1
CDR3nt: TGTGCCAGCTCACCGTCCAACACAGATACGCAGTATTTT; CDR3aa: CASSPSNTDTQYF; j_gene: TRBJ2-3; d_gene: -; len: 13; abundance: -; v_gene: TRBV18
CDR3nt: TGCAGCGTGGGCTTGCAGCGAGGGAGTGGGGCCAACGTCCTGACTTTC; CDR3aa: CSVGLQRGSGANVLTF; j_gene: TRBJ2-6; d_gene: -; len: 16; abundance: -; v_gene: TRBV29-1
CDR3nt: TGCGCCAGCAGCCCGTGGACAGGGGTTCCCTCTGGGGCCAACGTCCTGACTTTC; CDR3aa: CASSPWTGVPSGANVLTF; j_gene: TRBJ2-6; d_gene: TRBD1; len: 18; abundance: -; v_gene: TRBV4-1
CDR3nt: TGTGCCACCAGCGCTCGGCTAGCGGATTACGAGCAGTACTTC; CDR3aa: CATSARLADYEQYF; j_gene: TRBJ2-7; d_gene: TRBD2; len: 14; abundance: -; v_gene: TRBV15
CDR3nt: TGTGCCAGCAGTTTCATGACCGGGACTAGCGTAAACGAGCAGTACTTC; CDR3aa: CASSFMTGTSVNEQYF; j_gene: TRBJ2-7; d_gene: TRBD2; len: 16; abundance: -; v_gene: TRBV27
CDR3nt: TGTCCCCTATTCTCCTCTGGGGCCAACGTCCTGACTTTC; CDR3aa: CPLFSSGANVLTF; j_gene: TRBJ2-6; d_gene: -; len: 13; abundance: -; v_gene: TRBV12-1
CDR3nt: TGTGCCAGCAGCCCTCGGACTAGCGGGAGTTACAATGAGCAGTTCTTC; CDR3aa: CASSPRTSGSYNEQFF; j_gene: TRBJ2-1; d_gene: TRBD2; len: 16; abundance: -; v_gene: TRBV5-5
CDR3nt: TGTGCCAGCAGCTTAGTTGCGGGGGGCGGGATGAACACTGAAGCTTTCTTT; CDR3aa: CASSLVAGGGMNTEAFF; j_gene: TRBJ1-1; d_gene: -; len: 17; abundance: -; v_gene: TRBV11-2
CDR3nt: TGTGCCAGCAGTTTTCAGGTGACAGGGGGCGTTCAGCCCCAGCATTTT; CDR3aa: CASSFQVTGGVQPQHF; j_gene: TRBJ1-5; d_gene: TRBD1; len: 16; abundance: few; v_gene: TRBV28
CDR3nt: TGTGCCAGCAGCTTTACTCAACAGGGTGAAGCTTTCTTT; CDR3aa: CASSFTQQGEAFF; j_gene: TRBJ1-1; d_gene: -; len: 13; abundance: -; v_gene: TRBV7-9
CDR3nt: TGTGCCATCTCGCCTAGCGCGACCTACGAGCAGTACTTC; CDR3aa: CAISPSATYEQYF; j_gene: TRBJ2-7; d_gene: -; len: 13; abundance: -; v_gene: TRBV10-3
CDR3nt: TGTGCCAGCAGCCGACAGGGCCAAGTCAATCAGCCCCAGCATTTT; CDR3aa: CASSRQGQVNQPQHF; j_gene: TRBJ1-5; d_gene: TRBD1; len: 15; abundance: -; v_gene: TRBV7-2
CDR3nt: TGTGCCAGCTCACCCCGTTCGGGGGCTAGCGGGAGTACCTACGAGCAGTACTTC; CDR3aa: CASSPRSGASGSTYEQYF; j_gene: TRBJ2-7; d_gene: TRBD2; len: 18; abundance: -; v_gene: TRBV18
CDR3nt: TGTGCCAGCAGTTGGGATCCGGCGGGTGAGCAGTTCTTC; CDR3aa: CASSWDPAGEQFF; j_gene: TRBJ2-1; d_gene: -; len: 13; abundance: -; v_gene: TRBV6-5
CDR3nt: TGTGCCATCTCCCCCCGGGACAGTCCCCCCTATGAGCCCCAGCATTTT; CDR3aa: CAISPRDSPPYEPQHF; j_gene: TRBJ1-5; d_gene: TRBD1; len: 16; abundance: -; v_gene: TRBV10-3
CDR3nt: TGTGCCAGCAGCTCCGACAGGGGGCCGCACTATGGCTACACCTTC; CDR3aa: CASSSDRGPHYGYTF; j_gene: TRBJ1-2; d_gene: TRBD1; len: 15; abundance: few; v_gene: TRBV5-6
CDR3nt: TGTGCCAGCAGCTCTTCGTTGACAGGTGAAGCTAACTATGGCTACACCTTC; CDR3aa: CASSSSLTGEANYGYTF; j_gene: TRBJ1-2; d_gene: -; len: 17; abundance: -; v_gene: TRBV7-9
CDR3nt: TGCGCCAGCAGCTTGGCAGGGGATGCGTACTCTGGGGCCAACGTCCTGACTTTC; CDR3aa: CASSLAGDAYSGANVLTF; j_gene: TRBJ2-6; d_gene: -; len: 18; abundance: -; v_gene: TRBV5-1
CDR3nt: TGTGCCAGCAGCCAAGGACGGTCAGGGGGCTACACCTTC; CDR3aa: CASSQGRSGGYTF; j_gene: TRBJ1-2; d_gene: -; len: 13; abundance: -; v_gene: TRBV6-5
CDR3nt: TGTGCCAGCAGTTTAGGAGGTGTCTACACTGAAGCTTTCTTT; CDR3aa: CASSLGGVYTEAFF; j_gene: TRBJ1-1; d_gene: -; len: 14; abundance: -; v_gene: TRBV28
CDR3nt: TGTGCCAGCAGTTTTGAAGCGGAGCAGTACTTC; CDR3aa: CASSFEAEQYF; j_gene: TRBJ2-7; d_gene: -; len: 11; abundance: -; v_gene: TRBV28
CDR3nt: TGTGCCAGCAGCGCGGGGGCCGGGGGAGAGCAGTTCTTC; CDR3aa: CASSAGAGGEQFF; j_gene: TRBJ2-1; d_gene: -; len: 13; abundance: -; v_gene: TRBV5-4
CDR3nt: TGTGCCAGCACCGTAACTGATACGCAGTATTTT; CDR3aa: CASTVTDTQYF; j_gene: TRBJ2-3; d_gene: -; len: 11; abundance: -; v_gene: TRBV28
CDR3nt: TGTGCCACCAGCAGAGATGGCCTAGCGGGAGCCAATGAGCAGTTCTTC; CDR3aa: CATSRDGLAGANEQFF; j_gene: TRBJ2-1; d_gene: TRBD2; len: 16; abundance: -; v_gene: TRBV15
CDR3nt: TGTGCCAGCAGCTTCAGGATCGGGAGGGACACCGGGGAGCTGTTTTTT; CDR3aa: CASSFRIGRDTGELFF; j_gene: TRBJ2-2; d_gene: TRBD2; len: 16; abundance: once; v_gene: TRBV9
CDR3nt: TGTGCCAGTACGACAGGGGGTTCGGATACGCAGTATTTT; CDR3aa: CASTTGGSDTQYF; j_gene: TRBJ2-3; d_gene: TRBD1; len: 13; abundance: -; v_gene: TRBV19
CDR3nt: TGTGCCAGCAGAGGTGGGACAGGGGGCGGTTTGAACACTGAAGCTTTCTTT; CDR3aa: CASRGGTGGGLNTEAFF; j_gene: TRBJ1-1; d_gene: TRBD1; len: 17; abundance: -; v_gene: TRBV27
CDR3nt: TGTGCCAGCAGCCCTCAGGCTTACAATGAGCAGTTCTTC; CDR3aa: CASSPQAYNEQFF; j_gene: TRBJ2-1; d_gene: -; len: 13; abundance: -; v_gene: TRBV7-3
CDR3nt: TGTGCCTGTACGGGGGCAGATACGCAGTATTTT; CDR3aa: CACTGADTQYF; j_gene: TRBJ2-3; d_gene: -; len: 11; abundance: once; v_gene: TRBV30
CDR3nt: TGTGCCAGCCGCGGACTGCAGAACTACAATGAGCAGTTCTTC; CDR3aa: CASRGLQNYNEQFF; j_gene: TRBJ2-1; d_gene: -; len: 14; abundance: -; v_gene: TRBV28
CDR3nt: TGTGCCAGCAGCTTGGGTTCCGGGACTAGCGGAACTGAGCAGTTCTTC; CDR3aa: CASSLGSGTSGTEQFF; j_gene: TRBJ2-1; d_gene: TRBD2; len: 16; abundance: -; v_gene: TRBV7-2
CDR3nt: TGTGCCAGCAGTCCAGCGGGAGGTCGTGATACGCAGTATTTT; CDR3aa: CASSPAGGRDTQYF; j_gene: TRBJ2-3; d_gene: TRBD2; len: 14; abundance: -; v_gene: TRBV6-1
CDR3nt: TGTGCCACCAGGCAGGGTACCAACGGCGAGCAGTACTTC; CDR3aa: CATRQGTNGEQYF; j_gene: TRBJ2-7; d_gene: -; len: 13; abundance: -; v_gene: TRBV27
CDR3nt: TGTGCCAGCAGCGCCGAGGGTAGGGCCTACAATGAGCAGTTCTTC; CDR3aa: CASSAEGRAYNEQFF; j_gene: TRBJ2-1; d_gene: -; len: 15; abundance: -; v_gene: TRBV9
CDR3nt: TGTGCCAGCAGTACCCAGTCGGGGGTGCATACAGATACGCAGTATTTT; CDR3aa: CASSTQSGVHTDTQYF; j_gene: TRBJ2-3; d_gene: -; len: 16; abundance: -; v_gene: TRBV27
CDR3nt: TGTGCCAGCAGCTTAAGCGGGGGGACGGCCTACAATGAGCAGTTCTTC; CDR3aa: CASSLSGGTAYNEQFF; j_gene: TRBJ2-1; d_gene: TRBD2; len: 16; abundance: -; v_gene: TRBV7-3
CDR3nt: TGTGCCAGCTCACCTCTCAGCGAGCGGGCTTTCTTT; CDR3aa: CASSPLSERAFF; j_gene: TRBJ1-1; d_gene: -; len: 12; abundance: -; v_gene: TRBV18
CDR3nt: TGTGCCAGCAGCCATACTCTCGGCGGGACGAATGAGCAGTTCTTC; CDR3aa: CASSHTLGGTNEQFF; j_gene: TRBJ2-1; d_gene: -; len: 15; abundance: -; v_gene: TRBV7-9
CDR3nt: TGTGCCAGCAGTGACAGGGGGCAAAATCAGCCCCAGCATTTT; CDR3aa: CASSDRGQNQPQHF; j_gene: TRBJ1-5; d_gene: TRBD1; len: 14; abundance: -; v_gene: TRBV6-5
CDR3nt: TGTGCCAGCTCACCAGTTTCTAGCGCGCCCTCGATCCTGTTTTTT; CDR3aa: CASSPVSSAPSILFF; j_gene: TRBJ2-2; d_gene: -; len: 15; abundance: -; v_gene: TRBV18
CDR3nt: TGTGCCAGCAGCTTAGATGTTGGAGGTAAGGCTGAAGCTTTCTTT; CDR3aa: CASSLDVGGKAEAFF; j_gene: TRBJ1-1; d_gene: -; len: 15; abundance: -; v_gene: TRBV7-9
CDR3nt: TGTGCCAGCAGTTTAACGACTTACGAGCAGTACTTC; CDR3aa: CASSLTTYEQYF; j_gene: TRBJ2-7; d_gene: -; len: 12; abundance: -; v_gene: TRBV2
CDR3nt: TGTGCCAGCAGCCGAACGAGACTTAGCTTAAATGAGCAGTTCTTC; CDR3aa: CASSRTRLSLNEQFF; j_gene: TRBJ2-1; d_gene: -; len: 15; abundance: -; v_gene: TRBV9
CDR3nt: TGTGCCAGCACCGCTAGCGGGAGTTCGGGCGAGCAGTACTTC; CDR3aa: CASTASGSSGEQYF; j_gene: TRBJ2-7; d_gene: TRBD2; len: 14; abundance: -; v_gene: TRBV6-5
CDR3nt: TGTGCCAGCAGCCCGGCGGGCCGGGGGGCCACTGAAGCTTTCTTT; CDR3aa: CASSPAGRGATEAFF; j_gene: TRBJ1-1; d_gene: -; len: 15; abundance: -; v_gene: TRBV5-4
CDR3nt: TGTGCCAGCAGCTTGGGGACTACGGAGACCCAGTACTTC; CDR3aa: CASSLGTTETQYF; j_gene: TRBJ2-5; d_gene: -; len: 13; abundance: -; v_gene: TRBV5-6
CDR3nt: TGCAGCGTTGACAGGGGACGCGGCTACACCTTC; CDR3aa: CSVDRGRGYTF; j_gene: TRBJ1-2; d_gene: -; len: 11; abundance: -; v_gene: TRBV29-1
CDR3nt: TGTGCCAGCAGCTCATGGGGAGGGAACACAGATACGCAGTATTTT; CDR3aa: CASSSWGGNTDTQYF; j_gene: TRBJ2-3; d_gene: TRBD2; len: 15; abundance: -; v_gene: TRBV7-6
CDR3nt: TGTGCCAGCAGCCCGCGCTCAGGGGTCGGGGAGCTGTTTTTT; CDR3aa: CASSPRSGVGELFF; j_gene: TRBJ2-2; d_gene: -; len: 14; abundance: -; v_gene: TRBV9
CDR3nt: TGTGCCAGCAGTGGAGGGGCCTTACTCGATGAGCAGTTCTTC; CDR3aa: CASSGGALLDEQFF; j_gene: TRBJ2-1; d_gene: -; len: 14; abundance: -; v_gene: TRBV9
CDR3nt: TGTGCCAGCAGTTTGACAGGCTCCTACGAGCAGTACTTC; CDR3aa: CASSLTGSYEQYF; j_gene: TRBJ2-7; d_gene: -; len: 13; abundance: -; v_gene: TRBV27